These 15 T cell receptor beta chains were all obtained from the same sample, sequenced in a study of blood T cell repertoires in COVID-19. The data were produced by immunoSEQ multiplex PCR, yet TCRdb's version contains in-frame clones alone and is incomplete. The profile shows 95,000 to 150,000 clones, about four fifths of them singletons. Sequenced material: peripheral blood. These receptors were taken from a human donor in a cohort sampled during active COVID-19.

The chain employs TRBV21-1 and TRBJ1-3. TRBV21-1 is classified as a pseudogene. The CDR3 runs 18 residues. The CDR3 sequence is CASSKDRGGKGSGNTIYF. CDR3 coding DNA: TGTGCCAGCAGCAAAGATCGGGGGGGCAAGGGTTCTGGAAACACCATATATTTT.

V is TRBV5-1 and J is TRBJ2-2, with TRBD2 matching over 9 bases. The CDR3 length is 16 residues. The germline V gene has CDR1 SGHRS and CDR2 YFSETQ. With 3 bases clipped from V and 4 bases from J, the junction kept 7 bases outside the gene matches. The CDR3, as DNA: TGCGCCAGCAGCTCAGGAGCGGGGGGATCCACCGGGGAGCTGTTTTTT. Translating it yields CASSSGAGGSTGELFF.

This clone was seen a few times. This sequence joins TRBV6-2 or TRBV6-3 and TRBJ1-1; D gene ambiguous. Germline V lookup: CDR1 MNHEY, CDR2 SVGEGT. V was shortened by 4 bases and J by 4 bases, with 13 bases between the two germline ends. The CDR3 consists of 14 residues. The CDR3 DNA follows: TGTGCCAGCAGTTCGCTAGGAGGGCCCACTGAAGCTTTCTTT. This sequence encodes CASSSLGGPTEAFF.

The J gene is TRBJ2-5, the V gene TRBV10-3; 7 bases align to TRBD2. Germline V gene lookup returns CDR1 ENHRY and CDR2 SYGVKD. V lost 0 bases, J lost 7 bases, and 5 bases stayed unmatched. This CDR3 spans 14 amino acids. CDR3 DNA sequence: TGTGCCATCAGTGAGTCGGGAGGGGTTGGGACCCAGTACTTC. Protein product: CAISESGGVGTQYF.

The chain recombines TRBV19 with TRBJ2-7, with TRBD1 matching 8 bases. CDR3 length: 14 amino acids. The V gene end was trimmed by 6 bases and the J gene end by 4 bases; junction bases not matched to a gene: 8. Germline V gives CDR1 LNHDA, CDR2 SQIVND (reference sequence). The DNA of the CDR3 is TGTGCCAGTAGGCCAGGGGGCGGAAGGTACGAGCAGTACTTC. Translating it yields CASRPGGGRYEQYF.

The chain uses TRBV6-2 or TRBV6-3 and TRBJ1-2; D remains ambiguous. From germline, CDR1 is MNHEY and CDR2 SVGEGT. V lost 2 bases, J lost 7 bases, and 11 bases lay in between. This CDR3 is 13 amino acids long. This chain's CDR3 is CASSYLSVPGYTF. The CDR3 DNA reads as TGTGCCAGCAGTTACCTGTCAGTTCCTGGCTACACCTTC.

The rearrangement uses TRBV20-1 and TRBJ2-7; no firm D call. V was clipped by 4 bases and J by 2 bases, with 6 bases between them. There are 11 residues in the CDR3. Germline assignment: CDR1 DFQATT and CDR2 SNEGSKA (reference sequence). CDR3 coding DNA: TGCAGTGCTACTATAGCCTACGAGCAGTACTTC. The encoded protein is CSATIAYEQYF.

J is TRBJ2-2 and V is TRBV3-1 (or the pseudogene TRBV3-2), with D maybe TRBD1 (5 bases). The V and J ends lost 0 bases and 7 bases respectively, with 18 bases between them. Germline CDR1 reads LGHDT; CDR2 reads YNNKEL (reference sequence). The length of the CDR3 is 17 residues. The CDR3 DNA sequence: TGTGCCAGCAGCCAAGAATTGGGGCAGGCCGTCGGCGGGGAGCTGTTTTTT. Its protein product is CASSQELGQAVGGELFF.

The chain couples TRBV7-2 to TRBJ2-5; tentative D call: TRBD1 (6 bases). With 4 bases removed from V and 4 bases from J, the gap between germline ends came to 13 bases. This CDR3 comprises 14 residues. Germline V CDR1 and CDR2: SGHTA, FQGNSA. The CDR3 region has the DNA TGTGCCAGCAGCTCCCCGACAGGACCAGAGACCCAGTACTTC. It yields the protein CASSSPTGPETQYF.

CDR3 protein: CASSPDSTNTGELFF. The DNA of the CDR3 is TGTGCCAGCAGCCCGGACTCAACAAACACCGGGGAGCTGTTTTTT. The rearrangement uses TRBV3-1 (or the pseudogene TRBV3-2) and TRBJ2-2, with a weak D call TRBD2 (5 bases). Trimming took 4 bases from V and 2 from J, leaving 11 bases between them. The CDR3 sequence is 15 residues long. Germline V CDR1 and CDR2: LGHDT, YNNKEL (reference sequence).

The V and J genes are TRBV5-4 and TRBJ2-7, with TRBD2 matching 7 bases. This CDR3 comprises 15 residues. Per germline, CDR1 SGHNT and CDR2 YYREEE (reference sequence). The ends lost 4 bases at V and 3 bases at J; junction bases unmatched: 10. The CDR3 DNA is TGTGCCAGCAGCCCCCCAGGGAGGGAGGACTACGAGCAGTACTTC. Its protein is CASSPPGREDYEQYF. Variable domain in full (rest from reference TRBV5-4 and TRBJ2-7): ETGVTQSPTHLIKTRGQQVTLRCSSQSGHNTVSWYQQALGQGPQFIFQYYREEENGRGNFPPRFSGLQFPNYSSELNVNALELDDSALYLCASSPPGREDYEQYFGPGTRLTVT.

This clone has a handful of counts. V gene TRBV2 combines with J gene TRBJ2-1, with a weak D call TRBD2 (7 bases). The germline V and J ends were trimmed by 1 base and 1 base, with 11 bases remaining between them. The CDR3 totals 16 residues. Germline CDR1 SNHLY, CDR2 FYNNEI. CDR3 region: CASSEGRGASYNEQFF. In DNA, the CDR3 is TGTGCCAGCAGTGAAGGTCGGGGGGCTTCCTACAATGAGCAGTTCTTC.

This chain connects TRBV6-6 to TRBJ2-7; maybe TRBD2 (6 bases). Germline lookup yields CDR1 MNHNY and CDR2 SVGAGI (reference sequence). Trimming removed 6 bases from V and 2 bases from J, with 17 bases in between. The CDR3 extends over 15 amino acids. CDR3 in amino acids: CASRNGGGETYEQYF. DNA of the CDR3: TGTGCCAGCAGAAACGGTGGCGGGGAAACCTACGAGCAGTACTTC.

This sequence joins TRBV7-2 and TRBJ1-2, with TRBD1 identical over 7 bases. Per germline, CDR1 SGHTA and CDR2 FQGNSA. V was clipped by 4 bases and J by 8 bases; unmatched bases: 16. This CDR3 has 16 residues. The chain's CDR3 is CASSSQQQTGLRGYTF. Written as DNA, the CDR3 is TGTGCCAGCAGCTCCCAGCAACAGACAGGGCTTAGGGGCTACACCTTC.

The V call is TRBV6-4, the J call TRBJ2-1, with 8 nucleotides matching TRBD1. Germline-derived CDR1 and CDR2 are MRHNA and SNTAGT. V lost 6 bases to trimming and J lost 6 bases; unmatched junction nucleotides: 4. The CDR3 length is 13 residues. CDR3: CASSVDRGNEQFF. The CDR3 DNA is TGTGCCAGCAGCGTCGACAGGGGCAATGAGCAGTTCTTC.